These 21 T cell receptor beta chains were all obtained from the same sample, sequenced in a study of blood T cell repertoires in COVID-19 (dated by TCRdb to about 2020). Receptors were amplified or captured by the immunoSEQ multiplex PCR assay. TCRdb re-hosts the immuneACCESS table, in-frame sequences only. Its copies lack some clones; in the studies checked, an unresolved V gene accounts for under half of them, and the cause for the rest is not known. Counted in this sample were around 300,000 clones; approximately 86% of them appeared once. The ten largest clones take up approximately 2.5% of the sample. Sequencing was done on a sample of PBMCs or T cells enriched from blood (not recorded which). The receptors originated from a woman aged 18-29 years who had recovered from COVID-19.

This clone was counted once. The CDR3 DNA reads TGTGCCAGAACAGGGAGAGCTAATGAAAAACTGTTTTTT. It codes for CARTGRANEKLFF. This chain uses TRBV27 with TRBJ1-4; perhaps TRBD1 as D (6 bases). Trimming removed 9 bases at V and 3 bases at J, with 11 bases between. The germline V gene encodes CDR1 MNHEY and CDR2 SMNVEV (reference sequence). The CDR3 is 13 residues long.

The rearrangement links TRBV19 to TRBJ2-1, with 9 positions matching TRBD1. The V gene end was trimmed by 3 bases and the J gene end by 3 bases; junction bases not matched to a gene: 0. Germline loops: CDR1 LNHDA, CDR2 SQIVND (reference sequence). The CDR3 totals 14 residues. DNA for the CDR3: TGTGCCAGTAGTATGGACAGGGGCTACAATGAGCAGTTCTTC. Amino acids: CASSMDRGYNEQFF.

The V and J genes are TRBV7-9 and TRBJ2-5; 7 bases match TRBD1. The length of the CDR3 is 14 residues. The V gene end was trimmed by 6 bases and the J gene end by 4 bases; junction bases not matched to a gene: 8. Looked up from germline, CDR1 is SEHNR and CDR2 is FQNEAQ (reference sequence). In nucleotides, the CDR3 is TGTGCCAGCAGAGACGGACAGGTTCTAGAGACCCAGTACTTC. Its translation is CASRDGQVLETQYF.

The rearrangement uses TRBV4-1 and TRBJ1-5; 12 positions agree with TRBD1. CDR3 size: 17 residues. Germline CDR1 MGHRA, CDR2 YSYEKL. Germline trimming cut 5 bases from V and 2 bases from J; bases unmatched to any gene: 7. The CDR3 DNA reads as TGCGCCAGCAGCTCGGGACAGGGGGCGTTGGGCAATCAGCCCCAGCATTTT. Amino acid sequence: CASSSGQGALGNQPQHF.

Comment on this clone: One end of the junction fails to match germline, which may point to a read error. The genes are TRBV6-5 and TRBJ1-5, with D possibly TRBD1 on 6 matching bases. There are 15 residues in the CDR3. The germline V gene has CDR1 MNHEY and CDR2 SVGAGI. In DNA form, the CDR3 reads TGTGCCAGCAGTGACTCTGGACAGAGCAATCAGCCCCAGCATTTT. Protein: CASSDSGQSNQPQHF.

This chain uses TRBV11-2 with TRBJ2-5; 11 bases align to TRBD2. The germline V gene encodes CDR1 SGHAT and CDR2 FQNNGV. V was pared by 6 bases and J by 5 bases, with 5 bases of the junction left unmatched. The CDR3 is made up of 14 amino acids. The CDR3 DNA sequence: TGTGCCAGCAGATTTAGCGGGGGGGCCGAGACCCAGTACTTC. Amino acids: CASRFSGGAETQYF. Combining the CDR3 with reference TRBV11-2 and TRBJ2-5 gives the whole variable domain EAGVAQSPRYKIIEKRQSVAFWCNPISGHATLYWYQQILGQGPKLLIQFQNNGVVDDSQLPKDRFSAERLKGVDSTLKIQPAKLEDSAVYLCASRFSGGAETQYFGPGTRLLVL.

The rearrangement links TRBV30 to TRBJ1-1; D might be TRBD1 (6 bases). Germline assignment: CDR1 GTSNPN and CDR2 SVGIG (reference sequence). The CDR3 covers 13 residues. The CDR3 DNA reads TGTTACTACAGGGTTCTGGCTGACACTGAAGCTTTCTTT. It yields the protein CYYRVLADTEAFF. The variable domain in full, with the rest retrieved from reference TRBV30 and TRBJ1-1, is SQTIHQWPATLVQPVGSPLSLECTVEGTSNPNLYWYRQAAGRGLQLLFYSVGIGQISSEVPQNLSASRPQDRQFILSSKKLLLSDSGFYLCYYRVLADTEAFFGQGTRLTVV.

Here the CDR3 DNA reads TGTGCCAGCAGCTCCGGTACGGTTAGCACAGATACGCAGTATTTT. Translating it yields CASSSGTVSTDTQYF. The gene calls are TRBV27 and TRBJ2-3, with unresolved D. Trimming took 6 bases from V and 0 from J, leaving 13 bases between them. The CDR3 spans 15 residues. Germline CDR1 MNHEY, CDR2 SMNVEV (reference sequence).

The chain joins TRBV28 to TRBJ2-2; weak D call: TRBD2 (6 bases). The V gene lost 5 bases and the J gene lost 5 bases, with 9 bases spanning the gap. The germline V gene has CDR1 MDHEN and CDR2 SYDVKM. CDR3 length equals 13 residues. The CDR3 reads CASSRGSTGELFF. Written as DNA, the CDR3 is TGTGCCAGCAGTCGGGGGTCGACCGGGGAGCTGTTTTTT.

The chain links TRBV10-3 to TRBJ1-5; 9 nucleotides agree with TRBD1. The CDR3 has 16 amino acids. From germline, CDR1 is ENHRY and CDR2 SYGVKD. The V segment lost 4 bases and the J segment 0 bases; nucleotides outside the gene matches: 4. CDR3 bases: TGTGCCATCAGTGGGGACAGGGCGGATAGCAATCAGCCCCAGCATTTT. Translation gives CAISGDRADSNQPQHF.

This rearrangement joins TRBV29-1 to TRBJ2-5, with TRBD1 matching 10 bases. The junction had 11 bases not matched to a gene; V was cut back by 3 bases and J by 4 bases. The CDR3 loop spans 16 amino acids. CDR1 is SQVTM and CDR2 is ANQGSEA in the germline V gene. The CDR3 bases are TGCAGCGTTGAGGAGACAGGGGGCCTGCGATTAGAGACCCAGTACTTC. This translates into CSVEETGGLRLETQYF.

The chain combines TRBV7-2 with TRBJ1-1; no clear D gene. CDR1 and CDR2 from the germline V gene are SGHTA and FQGNSA. Trimming cost V 6 bases and J 1 base, with 6 bases left between them. The CDR3 spans 12 residues. As DNA, the CDR3 is TGTGCCAGCAGTTTCGGGAACACTGAAGCTTTCTTT. Translated, it gives CASSFGNTEAFF.

Only one count was recorded for this clone. CDR3 nucleotides: TGTGCCAGCAGCCCCTGGGGAGGAGAGACCCAGTACTTC. It specifies CASSPWGGETQYF. This rearrangement joins TRBV3-1 (or the pseudogene TRBV3-2) to TRBJ2-5; tentatively, D is TRBD2 (6 bases). This CDR3 is 13 amino acids long. Germline assignment: CDR1 LGHDT and CDR2 YNNKEL (reference sequence). The ends were cut back, 4 bases at V and 4 bases at J, with 10 bases in the middle.

This chain uses TRBV19 with TRBJ1-4; no clear D. Germline CDR1 reads LNHDA; CDR2 reads SQIVND (reference sequence). The CDR3 is 14 residues long. V was shortened by 7 bases and J by 6 bases, with 15 bases between the two germline ends. CDR3 region: CASNPGRWDEKLFF. CDR3 nucleotides: TGTGCCAGTAACCCCGGCAGGTGGGATGAAAAACTGTTTTTT. Full variable domain (rest looked up from reference TRBV19 and TRBJ1-4): DGGITQSPKYLFRKEGQNVTLSCEQNLNHDAMYWYRQDPGQGLRLIYYSQIVNDFQKGDIAEGYSVSREKKESFPLTVTSAQKNPTAFYLCASNPGRWDEKLFFGSGTQLSVL.

The chain recombines TRBV5-1 with TRBJ2-3; possibly TRBD2 for D (6 bases). This CDR3 spans 15 amino acids. Germline loops: CDR1 SGHRS, CDR2 YFSETQ. Trimming stripped 2 bases from V and 2 bases from J, with 12 bases between. CDR3 amino acids: CASSFYSGTTDTQYF. In DNA form, the CDR3 reads TGCGCCAGCAGCTTTTATAGCGGAACCACAGATACGCAGTATTTT.

The chain carries TRBV27 and TRBJ2-1; 8 nucleotides match TRBD2. This CDR3 spans 18 amino acids. The V and J ends lost 2 bases and 5 bases, in that order; junction bases with no gene match: 14. The germline gives CDR1 MNHEY, CDR2 SMNVEV (reference sequence). The chain's CDR3 is CASSLRSAGVFLNNEQFF. The DNA for the CDR3 is TGTGCCAGCAGTTTAAGATCAGCGGGAGTCTTTCTGAACAATGAGCAGTTCTTC.

The chain recombines TRBV28 with TRBJ1-1; D is ambiguous. This CDR3 is 13 amino acids long. From germline, CDR1 is MDHEN and CDR2 SYDVKM. The V end was cut by 7 bases, the J end by 5 bases, with 14 bases between. The chain's CDR3 is CASTLEGGTEAFF. The CDR3 nucleotides read TGTGCCAGCACCCTGGAGGGCGGAACTGAAGCTTTCTTT.

The chain is built from TRBV10-3 and TRBJ1-5; no definite D call. Trimming shortened V by 3 bases and J by 0 bases, and 9 bases separated the two germline ends. Germline V CDR1 and CDR2: ENHRY, SYGVKD. CDR3 size: 15 residues. The CDR3 sequence: CAISDWGGSNQPQHF. The CDR3 DNA reads as TGTGCCATCAGTGACTGGGGAGGTAGCAATCAGCCCCAGCATTTT.

The chain joins TRBV28 to TRBJ2-7; possible D gene TRBD2, 5 bases. V gave up 6 bases and J gave up 0 bases, with 21 bases separating them. The length of the CDR3 is 17 residues. CDR1 and CDR2 from the germline V gene are MDHEN and SYDVKM. CDR3 loop: CASSRGLSDLTSYEQYF. The CDR3 bases are TGTGCCAGCAGCCGTGGACTCTCTGACCTGACCTCCTACGAGCAGTACTTC.

This clone was recorded a few times. This chain connects TRBV5-4 to TRBJ2-1, with a possible D match to TRBD1 (7 bases). CDR3 length equals 15 residues. V was trimmed by 4 bases and J by 4 bases, leaving 15 bases between them. CDR1 and CDR2 (germline): SGHNT, YYREEE (reference sequence). Here the CDR3 reads CASSPKEGAYNEQFF. In DNA form, the CDR3 reads TGTGCCAGCAGCCCGAAGGAGGGGGCGTACAATGAGCAGTTCTTC.

The J gene is TRBJ2-7, the V gene TRBV5-1; the match to TRBD1 covers 11 bases. CDR1 is SGHRS, CDR2 YFSETQ, per germline. The CDR3 length is 15 residues. V was clipped by 0 bases and J by 5 bases; unmatched bases: 4. The CDR3 here is CASSLEDRGLHEQYF. The CDR3 nucleotides are TGCGCCAGCAGCTTGGAGGACAGGGGGCTTCACGAGCAGTACTTC.